The source of this T cell receptor beta chain is a study of cytomegalovirus exposure and HLA in healthy donors. The germline CDR1 and CDR2 sequences are MDHEN and SYDVKM. Trimming pared 2 bases from V and 1 base from J, leaving 3 bases between. CDR3 size: 12 residues. On this clone: Other DNA sequences within the sample encode an identical CDR3.

In the PCR, 60 Vbeta and 13 Jbeta primers were used. TCRdb keeps only in-frame clones here, not all; method: immunoSEQ multiplex PCR. The table records about 150,000 clones, about 64% of them present only once. This chain uses TRBV28 with TRBJ2-7, with D unresolved. Sequenced: PBMCs. This clonotype was sampled from an older woman in good health and CMV-seropositive. DNA for the CDR3: TGTGCCAGCAGTTTACTATCCTACGAGCAGTACTTC. It translates to CASSLLSYEQYF.